Listed here are 7 T cell receptor beta chains from one sample, sequenced in a study of T cell responses to AZD1222 COVID-19 vaccine (dated by TCRdb to the early 2020s). The library was obtained by the immunoSEQ multiplex PCR assay. TCRdb provides this immuneACCESS table in a form limited to in-frame rearrangements. Some clones are lacking; in checked studies, under half of them reflect an unresolved V gene, and why the rest are absent is not known. The sample profile shows roughly 130,000 clones; around 94% of them were found once. The top ten constitute approximately 7% of the sample. What the time point label conveys for this sample: baseline before first vaccination. The sample consisted of peripheral blood, taken on day 0 of AZD1222 vaccination. These receptors all stem from an adult in good health.

This clone was observed a single time. The rearrangement uses TRBV5-1 and TRBJ2-5, with D perhaps TRBD2 (6 bases). Trimming removed 0 bases at V and 1 base at J, with 10 bases between. The CDR3 loop spans 15 amino acids. CDR1 and CDR2 from the germline V gene are SGHRS and YFSETQ. The CDR3, as DNA: TGCGCCAGCAGCTTGGCGGGAGATTTCCAAGAGACCCAGTACTTC. As protein: CASSLAGDFQETQYF. Full variable domain (outside the CDR3, taken from reference TRBV5-1 and TRBJ2-5): KAGVTQTPRYLIKTRGQQVTLSCSPISGHRSVSWYQQTPGQGLQFLFEYFSETQRNKGNFPGRFSGRQFSNSRSEMNVSTLELGDSALYLCASSLAGDFQETQYFGPGTRLLVL.

The V call is TRBV7-2, the J call TRBJ2-7, with a possible D match to TRBD2 (5 bases). Germline values: CDR1 SGHTA, CDR2 FQGNSA. This CDR3 is built from 16 residues. V was shortened by 1 base and J by 3 bases, with 16 bases between the two germline ends. The CDR3 bases are TGTGCCAGCAGCTTAGTCGGGGTGATGGGGAGCTACGAGCAGTACTTC. It encodes CASSLVGVMGSYEQYF.

This clone has just one count. The rearrangement uses TRBV6-2 or TRBV6-3 and TRBJ1-2, with D uncertain. V was shortened by 2 bases and J by 8 bases, with 9 bases between the two germline ends. The CDR3 is 12 residues long. CDR1 is MNHEY and CDR2 is SVGEGT in the germline V gene. The CDR3 DNA sequence: TGTGCCAGCAGTTACCCAGGAACCGGCTACACCTTC. Residues: CASSYPGTGYTF.

The rearrangement uses TRBV2 and TRBJ2-1; maybe TRBD2 (5 bases). Germline V gene lookup returns CDR1 SNHLY and CDR2 FYNNEI. The CDR3 runs 14 residues. The V end lost 8 bases, the J end lost 1 base, and 12 bases lay between the germline ends. CDR3 region: CASGGDRSYNEQFF. The CDR3 DNA follows: TGTGCCAGCGGAGGAGACCGGTCCTACAATGAGCAGTTCTTC.

V is TRBV7-2 and J is TRBJ1-5, with a possible D match to TRBD1 (5 bases). In germline, CDR1 is SGHTA, CDR2 FQGNSA. Trimming removed 5 bases at V and 7 bases at J, with 21 bases between. The CDR3 has 16 amino acids. Written as DNA, the CDR3 is TGTGCCAGCAGCCCGCGACGAGGGGTTGGAGGACAGCCCCAGCATTTT. As protein: CASSPRRGVGGQPQHF.

The genes are TRBV3-1 (or the pseudogene TRBV3-2) and TRBJ2-7; possibly TRBD2 for D (6 bases). V was shortened by 1 base and J by 5 bases, with 12 bases between the two germline ends. Germline V CDR1 and CDR2: LGHDT, YNNKEL (reference sequence). This CDR3 has 14 amino acids. DNA for the CDR3: TGTGCCAGCAGCCAAGGGAGGGCCGTGGACGAGCAGTACTTC. It yields the protein CASSQGRAVDEQYF.

The rearrangement links TRBV19 to TRBJ1-2; D gene ambiguous. This CDR3 has 16 amino acids. CDR1 is LNHDA, CDR2 SQIVND, per germline (reference sequence). Trimming removed 5 bases at V and 2 bases at J, with 18 bases between. For the CDR3, the DNA is TGTGCCAGTAGTTCGTTCCAAGGCCCAGGCAACTATGGCTACACCTTC. Protein product: CASSSFQGPGNYGYTF.